The clone carrying this T cell receptor (beta chain) was seen ten or more times. The CDR3 has 12 residues. The germline CDR1 and CDR2 sequences are DFQATT and SNEGSKA (reference sequence). The V and J ends lost 5 bases and 9 bases respectively, with 16 bases between them. The data were taken from a study of neurological immune-mediated disorders. MiXCR, applied by TCRdb to the 5' RACE reads, yields one record per CDR3 protein. The sample includes tens of thousands of distinct CDR3 sequences, around 4% of them seen just once. This receptor was obtained from a man aged 50 to 59 with multiple sclerosis. The specimen sequenced was PBMCs. The chain has TRBV20-1 and TRBJ1-2, with no clear D. The CDR3 coding sequence is TGCAGTGCTCTACGGGATCCATCACGCTACACCTTC. Protein: CSALRDPSRYTF.